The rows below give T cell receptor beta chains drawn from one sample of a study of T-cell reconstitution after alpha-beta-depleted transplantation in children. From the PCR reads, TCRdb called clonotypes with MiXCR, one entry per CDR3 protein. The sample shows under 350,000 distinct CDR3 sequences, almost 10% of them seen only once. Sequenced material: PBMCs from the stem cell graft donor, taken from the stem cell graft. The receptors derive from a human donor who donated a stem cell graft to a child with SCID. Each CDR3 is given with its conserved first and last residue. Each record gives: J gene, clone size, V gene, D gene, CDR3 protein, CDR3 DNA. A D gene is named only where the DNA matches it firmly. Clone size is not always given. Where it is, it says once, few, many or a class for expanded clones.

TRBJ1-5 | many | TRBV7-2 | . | CASSSLINQPQHF | TGTGCCAGCAGCTCCTTGATCAATCAGCCCCAGCATTTT
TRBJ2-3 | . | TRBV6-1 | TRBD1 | CASIPGQILIFSTDTQYF | TGTGCCAGCATCCCGGGACAGATCCTAATTTTCTCCACAGATACGCAGTATTTT
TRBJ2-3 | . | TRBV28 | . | CASSHGLVADTQYF | TGTGCCAGCAGCCATGGGCTGGTGGCAGATACGCAGTATTTT
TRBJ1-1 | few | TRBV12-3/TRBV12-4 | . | CASSLVGSLNTEAFF | TGTGCCAGCAGTTTAGTGGGGTCCTTGAACACTGAAGCTTTCTTT
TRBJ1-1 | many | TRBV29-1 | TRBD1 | CSVVGQMNTEAFF | TGCAGCGTCGTGGGACAGATGAACACTGAAGCTTTCTTT
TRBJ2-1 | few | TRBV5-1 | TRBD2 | CASSGGGANHEQFF | TGCGCCAGCAGCGGCGGGGGGGCCAATCATGAGCAGTTCTTC
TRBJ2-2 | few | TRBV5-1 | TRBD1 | CASSLQQGFFSTGELFF | TGCGCCAGCAGCTTACAACAGGGGTTTTTTAGTACCGGGGAGCTGTTTTTT
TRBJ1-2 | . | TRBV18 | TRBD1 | CASSRTGSSNYGYTF | TGTGCCAGCTCAAGGACAGGGAGCTCTAACTATGGCTACACCTTC
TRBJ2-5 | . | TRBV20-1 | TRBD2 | CSARDPLAGLEQETQYF | TGCAGTGCTAGAGATCCTCTAGCGGGCCTAGAACAAGAGACCCAGTACTTC
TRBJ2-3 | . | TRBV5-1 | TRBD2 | CASSGTSGDTQYF | TGCGCCAGCAGCGGGACTAGCGGAGATACGCAGTATTTT
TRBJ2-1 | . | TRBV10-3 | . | CAISGDGPNNEQFF | TGTGCCATCAGTGGAGACGGGCCTAACAATGAGCAGTTCTTC
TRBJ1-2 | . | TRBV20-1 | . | CSARDFSYTF | TGCAGTGCTAGAGATTTTAGCTACACCTTC
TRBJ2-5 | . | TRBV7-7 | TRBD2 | CASSLLAGFQETQYF | TGTGCTAGCAGCTTACTAGCGGGGTTCCAAGAGACCCAGTACTTC
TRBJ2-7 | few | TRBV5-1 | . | CASSLGPGSLEQYF | TGCGCCAGCAGCTTAGGACCGGGGAGTTTGGAGCAGTACTTC
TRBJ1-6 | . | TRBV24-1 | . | CATSIGSPLHF | TGTGCCACCAGTATTGGCTCACCCCTCCACTTT
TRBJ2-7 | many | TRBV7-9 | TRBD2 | CASSSETSGRYEQYF | TGTGCCAGCAGCTCAGAGACTAGCGGGAGATACGAGCAGTACTTC
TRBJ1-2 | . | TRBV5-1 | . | CASSLGQQNYGYTF | TGCGCCAGCAGCTTGGGACAGCAAAACTATGGCTACACCTTC
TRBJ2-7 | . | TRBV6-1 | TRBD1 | CASDPTGTGPYEQYF | TGTGCCAGCGACCCTACCGGGACAGGACCCTACGAGCAGTACTTC
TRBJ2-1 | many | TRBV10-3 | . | CAISESAYNEQFF | TGTGCCATCAGTGAGTCGGCTTACAATGAGCAGTTCTTC
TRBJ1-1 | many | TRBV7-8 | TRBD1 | CASTRTGRTEAFF | TGTGCCAGCACCCGGACAGGGCGCACTGAAGCTTTCTTT
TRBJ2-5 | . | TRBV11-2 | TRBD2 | CASSFTPGGEETQYF | TGTGCCAGCAGCTTCACCCCGGGGGGAGAAGAGACCCAGTACTTC
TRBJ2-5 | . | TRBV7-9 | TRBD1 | CASSPDRVEETQYF | TGTGCCAGCAGCCCCGACAGGGTGGAAGAGACCCAGTACTTC
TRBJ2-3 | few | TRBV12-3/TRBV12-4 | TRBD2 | CASRSGLAGLTDTQYF | TGTGCCAGCAGGTCGGGACTAGCGGGGTTGACAGATACGCAGTATTTT
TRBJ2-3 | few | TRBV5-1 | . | CASSLAGGGFTTDTQYF | TGCGCCAGCAGCTTGGCTGGCGGGGGCTTTACCACAGATACGCAGTATTTT
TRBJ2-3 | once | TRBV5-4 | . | CASSLAPGPSTDTQYF | TGTGCCAGCAGCTTGGCCCCAGGACCAAGCACAGATACGCAGTATTTT
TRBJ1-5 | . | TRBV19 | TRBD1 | CASSTDRLSNQPQHF | TGTGCCAGTAGTACGGACAGGCTTAGCAATCAGCCCCAGCATTTT
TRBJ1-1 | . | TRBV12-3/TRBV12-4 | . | CASSLIMVNTEAFF | TGTGCCAGCAGTTTAATCATGGTTAACACTGAAGCTTTCTTT
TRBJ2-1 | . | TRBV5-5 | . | CASSLVLGREQFF | TGTGCCAGCAGCTTGGTTCTCGGGCGGGAGCAGTTCTTC
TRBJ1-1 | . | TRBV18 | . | CASSPPNGRDTEAFF | TGTGCCAGCTCACCACCAAACGGGCGGGACACTGAAGCTTTCTTT
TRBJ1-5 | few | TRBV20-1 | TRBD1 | CSAQVGTGGGHQPQHF | TGCAGTGCTCAAGTGGGTACAGGGGGGGGGCATCAGCCCCAGCATTTT
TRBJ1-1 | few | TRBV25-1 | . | CASSERGKAFF | TGTGCCAGCAGTGAGCGGGGGAAAGCTTTCTTT
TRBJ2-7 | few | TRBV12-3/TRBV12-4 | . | CASSFTVREQYF | TGTGCCAGCAGTTTTACAGTTCGCGAGCAGTACTTC
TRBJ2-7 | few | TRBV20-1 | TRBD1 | CSARDGDRLDYEQYF | TGCAGTGCTAGAGATGGGGACAGGCTAGACTACGAGCAGTACTTC
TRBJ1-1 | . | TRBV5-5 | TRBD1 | CASSLRTGTGSEAFF | TGTGCCAGCAGCTTGCGGACAGGGACAGGATCTGAAGCTTTCTTT
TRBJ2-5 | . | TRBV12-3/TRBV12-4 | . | CASSFAGEETQYF | TGTGCCAGCAGTTTTGCGGGTGAAGAGACCCAGTACTTC
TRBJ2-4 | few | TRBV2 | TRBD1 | CASSEASTGQVAKNIQYF | TGTGCCAGCAGTGAAGCTTCCACAGGACAGGTAGCCAAAAACATTCAGTACTTC
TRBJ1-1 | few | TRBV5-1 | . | CASSLTVGKTNTEAFF | TGCGCCAGCAGCCTCACTGTCGGGAAAACTAACACTGAAGCTTTCTTT
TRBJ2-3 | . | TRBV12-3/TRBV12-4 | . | CASSIGVDTQYF | TGTGCCAGCAGTATAGGGGTAGATACGCAGTATTTT
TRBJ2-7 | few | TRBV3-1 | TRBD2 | CASSRGGAGSGYEQYF | TGTGCCAGCAGCCGCGGCGGAGCGGGGAGTGGGTACGAGCAGTACTTC
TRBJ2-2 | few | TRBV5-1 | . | CASGTTRGTNTGELFF | TGCGCCAGCGGGACGACGAGGGGGACGAACACCGGGGAGCTGTTTTTT
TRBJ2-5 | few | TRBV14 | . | CASSPLDGGETQYF | TGTGCCAGCAGTCCACTTGACGGAGGGGAGACCCAGTACTTC
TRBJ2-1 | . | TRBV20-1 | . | CSGVDYNEQFF | TGCAGTGGGGTGGACTACAATGAGCAGTTCTTC
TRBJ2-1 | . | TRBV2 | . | CASTRDTLRNEQFF | TGTGCCAGCACCCGGGACACCCTTCGGAATGAGCAGTTCTTC
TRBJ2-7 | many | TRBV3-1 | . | CASSRGDYEQYF | TGTGCCAGCAGCCGAGGCGATTACGAGCAGTACTTC
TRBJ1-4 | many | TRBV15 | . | CATSRDRGDPNEKLFF | TGTGCCACCAGCAGAGATAGGGGGGATCCTAATGAAAAACTGTTTTTT
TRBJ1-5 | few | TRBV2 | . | CASGWPVGANNQPQHF | TGTGCCAGCGGATGGCCGGTAGGGGCCAATAATCAGCCCCAGCATTTT